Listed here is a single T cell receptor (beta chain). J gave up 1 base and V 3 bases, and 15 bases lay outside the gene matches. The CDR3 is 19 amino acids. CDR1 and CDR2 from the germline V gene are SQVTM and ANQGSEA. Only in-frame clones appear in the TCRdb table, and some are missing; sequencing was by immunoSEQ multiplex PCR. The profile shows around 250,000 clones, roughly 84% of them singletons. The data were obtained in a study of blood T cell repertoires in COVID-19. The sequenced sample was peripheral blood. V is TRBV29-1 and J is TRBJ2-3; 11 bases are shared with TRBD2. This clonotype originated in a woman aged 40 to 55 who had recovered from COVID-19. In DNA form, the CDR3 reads TGCAGCGTTGAGGGCGGAGGACTAGCGGGCGGGGGGGGCACAGATACGCAGTATTTT. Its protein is CSVEGGGLAGGGGTDTQYF.